Listed below are T cell receptor beta chains from one sample, sequenced in a study of CD8+ T cells in alopecia areata. Only in-frame clones appear in the TCRdb table, and some are missing; sequencing was by immunoSEQ multiplex PCR. The table shows 95,000 to 100,000 clones, with around 60% occurring only once. Sequencing was performed on CD8+ T cells sorted from blood, taken at roughly week 58, from a patient treated with tofacitinib. The source of these receptors is a human donor with alopecia areata. Each CDR3 is given with its conserved first and last residue. A D gene is named only where the DNA matches it firmly. Clone sizes are given selectively: once, few, many, or a class where the clone is expanded.

J gene | D gene | clone size | V gene | CDR3 DNA | CDR3 protein
TRBJ2-2 | NA | few | TRBV2 | TGTGCCAGCATGGGGGCCACCAACAGAGCCGGGGAGCTGTTTTTT | CASMGATNRAGELFF
TRBJ1-2 | TRBD1 | NA | TRBV6-6 | TGTGCCAGCAGTGGGGACAGCGATGGCTACACCTTC | CASSGDSDGYTF
TRBJ1-2 | NA | few | TRBV5-1 | TGCGCCAGCAGCTTGCCAGGACAGTATGGCTACACCTTC | CASSLPGQYGYTF
TRBJ1-5 | NA | NA | TRBV13 | TGTGCCAGCAGCTTTAGGACAGCCAATCAGCCCCAGCATTTT | CASSFRTANQPQHF
TRBJ2-7 | NA | few | TRBV7-6 | TGTGCCAGCAGCTTAATCAGCACGGGGCAATTTACGTCCTACGAGCAGTACTTC | CASSLISTGQFTSYEQYF
TRBJ1-5 | NA | NA | TRBV19 | TGTGCCAGTAGCATGACCTCGACAGCTAGCAATCAGCCCCAGCATTTT | CASSMTSTASNQPQHF
TRBJ2-5 | TRBD1 | NA | TRBV13 | TGTGCCAGCAGCCCGCGGACAGGGGAAGAGACCCAGTACTTC | CASSPRTGEETQYF
TRBJ2-7 | TRBD2 | NA | TRBV7-6 | TGTGCCAGCAGCCCCTTTAGCGGGGGGGTCTACGAGCAGTACTTC | CASSPFSGGVYEQYF
TRBJ2-6 | NA | NA | TRBV11-2 | TGTGCCAGCAATTCTGGGGCCAACGTCCTGACTTTC | CASNSGANVLTF
TRBJ2-3 | NA | once | TRBV7-2 | TGTGCCAGCAGCTCGGTAGATACGCAGTATTTT | CASSSVDTQYF
TRBJ1-3 | NA | NA | TRBV15 | TGTGCCACCAGCAGTTACAGCCGCTCTGGAAACACCATATATTTT | CATSSYSRSGNTIYF
TRBJ2-7 | NA | NA | TRBV5-6 | TGTGCCAGCAACTATGCCGGGAGCGGCTACGAGCAGTACTTC | CASNYAGSGYEQYF
TRBJ2-3 | NA | few | TRBV2 | TGTGCCAGCAGTGAACGTGCTGGGGATACGCAGTATTTT | CASSERAGDTQYF
TRBJ2-7 | TRBD1 | NA | TRBV27 | TGTGCCAGCAGTTTAACGCCACAGGGGGTCGAGCAGTACTTC | CASSLTPQGVEQYF
TRBJ2-2 | NA | NA | TRBV9 | TGTGCCAGCAGCGTAGTGGGCCCGGGACAACCGTCTGTCCACGGCGCCGAATACCCCGGGGAGCTGTTTTTT | CASSVVGPGQPSVHGAEYPGELFF
TRBJ2-3 | NA | NA | TRBV9 | TGTGCCAGCAGCGTATGGGAGGCAGATACGCAGTATTTT | CASSVWEADTQYF
TRBJ1-4 | NA | NA | TRBV25-1 | TGTGCCAGCAGTGACAGGGCGTCAGGGTTTAATGAAAAACTGTTTTTT | CASSDRASGFNEKLFF
TRBJ2-5 | TRBD1 | NA | TRBV4-1 | TGCGCCAGCAGCCAAGATCTATCGAGGGGGCCTTACCAAGAGACCCAGTACTTC | CASSQDLSRGPYQETQYF
TRBJ2-1 | NA | few | TRBV7-8 | TGTGCCAGCAGCTTGGGGGGTTGGAAGTTCTTC | CASSLGGWKFF
TRBJ2-5 | TRBD2 | NA | TRBV6-5 | TGTGCCAGCAGTTACTCTGGGGGGGTTGGGAAGACCCAGTACTTC | CASSYSGGVGKTQYF
TRBJ1-1 | NA | few | TRBV4-1 | TGCGCCAGCAGCCCCCCGGGGGGGGAACCTGAAGCTTTCTTT | CASSPPGGEPEAFF
TRBJ2-6 | NA | few | TRBV5-6 | TGTGCCAGCAGCTTCTATTATGGGGCCAACGTCCTGACTTTC | CASSFYYGANVLTF